This T cell receptor (beta chain) was found in a study of T cells after yellow fever vaccination. The table lists this clonotype with a few counts. Its antigen is not identified. With 2 bases clipped from V and 0 bases from J, the junction kept 12 bases outside the gene matches. Germline loops: CDR1 MNHEY, CDR2 SVGAGI. The CDR3 spans 18 residues. UMIs were added to TCR cDNA along with a universal primer site when it was made by 5'RACE template switching. Via MiXCR, TCRdb re-called the 5' RACE reads, giving one row per CDR3 protein. The table includes approximately 610,000 distinct CDR3 sequences, about a sixth detected once. Study-level results: Weaker in magnitude, the secondary response showed a faster peak on day 5 versus 15. From the bulk population, abundant clonotypes could contaminate and appear within FACS-sorted repertoires. The booster response re-showed most primary clones: approximately 97% CD4, approximately 90% CD8.

The sample consisted of PBMCs, taken roughly 5 days after the first yellow fever vaccination. The TCR sequence derives from a man aged 18 to 30 who received the YFV17D yellow fever vaccine. The J gene is TRBJ1-2, the V gene TRBV6-5, with 7 bases aligning to TRBD1. This CDR3 is CASSYGSNRGPSNYGYTF. The CDR3 DNA is TGTGCCAGCAGTTACGGATCGAACAGGGGTCCCTCTAACTATGGCTACACCTTC.